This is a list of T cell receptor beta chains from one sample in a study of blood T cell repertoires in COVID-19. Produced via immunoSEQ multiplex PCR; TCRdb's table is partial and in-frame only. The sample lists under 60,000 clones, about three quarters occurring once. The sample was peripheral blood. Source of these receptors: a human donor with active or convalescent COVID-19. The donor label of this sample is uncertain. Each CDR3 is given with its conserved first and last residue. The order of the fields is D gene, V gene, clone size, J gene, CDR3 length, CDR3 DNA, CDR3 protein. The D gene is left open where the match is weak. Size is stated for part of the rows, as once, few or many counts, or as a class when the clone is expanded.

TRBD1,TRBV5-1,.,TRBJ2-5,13,TGCGCCAGCAGCTTGGGACAGGGAGAGACCCAGTACTTC,CASSLGQGETQYF
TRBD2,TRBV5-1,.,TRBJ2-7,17,TGCGCCAGCAGCTTAGATGGGACTAGCGGGACTGTCCACGAGCAGTACTTC,CASSLDGTSGTVHEQYF
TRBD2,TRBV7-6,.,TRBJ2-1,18,TGTGCCAGCAGCTTAGGTGTTAGCGGGAGGGAACCGGACAATGAGCAGTTCTTC,CASSLGVSGREPDNEQFF
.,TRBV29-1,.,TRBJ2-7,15,TGCAGCGTTGGGGCCGGGAGTAGCATCGGGCACGAGCAGTACTTC,CSVGAGSSIGHEQYF
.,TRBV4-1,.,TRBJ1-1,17,TGCGCCAGCAGCCAAGACGGTGCCGCCCGGGGGGACACTGAAGCTTTCTTT,CASSQDGAARGDTEAFF
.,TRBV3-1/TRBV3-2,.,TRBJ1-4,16,TGTGCCAGCAGCCAAGACCTGAGGTTTGGTAATGAAAAACTGTTTTTT,CASSQDLRFGNEKLFF
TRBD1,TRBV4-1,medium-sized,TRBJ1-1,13,TGCGCCAGCAGCCAAGATAGGGGGCTGGAAGCTTTCTTT,CASSQDRGLEAFF
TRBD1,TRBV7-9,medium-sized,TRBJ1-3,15,TGTGCCAGCAGCTTTGGACAGGGGACCGGAAACACCATATATTTT,CASSFGQGTGNTIYF
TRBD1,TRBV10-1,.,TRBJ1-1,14,TGCGCCAGTAAACCGGGACAGGGGAACACTGAAGCTTTCTTT,CASKPGQGNTEAFF
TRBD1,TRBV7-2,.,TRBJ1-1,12,TGTGCCAGCAGCACGACAGGGCCCGAAGCTTTCTTT,CASSTTGPEAFF
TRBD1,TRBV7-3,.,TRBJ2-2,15,TGTGCCAGCAGCCCCCGCGGACAGGGCACCGGGGAGCTGTTTTTT,CASSPRGQGTGELFF
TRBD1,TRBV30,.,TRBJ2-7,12,TGTGCCTGGACCGGGACAGGCTACGAGCAGTACTTC,CAWTGTGYEQYF
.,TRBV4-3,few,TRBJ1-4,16,TGCGCCAGCAGCCAAGACACAGGAAAACTAGCCCAAAAACTGTTTTTT,CASSQDTGKLAQKLFF
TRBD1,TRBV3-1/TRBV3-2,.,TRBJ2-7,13,TGTGCCAGCAGCCAGGATGACAGGGCCGAGCAGTACTTC,CASSQDDRAEQYF
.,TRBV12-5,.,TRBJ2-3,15,TGTGCTAGTGGTTTGTCCCTCCAGGCCGAGGATACGCAGTATTTT,CASGLSLQAEDTQYF
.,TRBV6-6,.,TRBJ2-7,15,TGTGCCAGCAGTTACTCCCGGACTCTGACCTACGAGCAGTACTTC,CASSYSRTLTYEQYF
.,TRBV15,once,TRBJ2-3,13,TGTGCCACCCGACTCTCCTCGTTATATACGCAGTATTTT,CATRLSSLYTQYF
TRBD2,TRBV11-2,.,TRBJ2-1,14,TGTGCCAGCAGCCTTAGCGGGAGCTACAATGAGCAGTTCTTC,CASSLSGSYNEQFF
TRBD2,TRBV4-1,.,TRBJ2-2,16,TGCGCCAGCAGCCAAACGAGCGGGAGAGGCACCGGGGAGCTGTTTTTT,CASSQTSGRGTGELFF
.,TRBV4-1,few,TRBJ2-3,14,TGCGCCAGCAGCCCGGTCGGAGACACAGATACGCAGTATTTT,CASSPVGDTDTQYF
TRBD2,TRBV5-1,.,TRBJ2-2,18,TGCGCCAGCAGCTTGGAACTAGCGGGAGTAGGGGTCACCGGGGAGCTGTTTTTT,CASSLELAGVGVTGELFF
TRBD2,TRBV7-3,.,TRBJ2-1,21,TGTGCCAGCAGCTTAACCCTAAGGACTAGCGGGAGAGGTGGGCTTTACAATGAGCAGTTCTTC,CASSLTLRTSGRGGLYNEQFF
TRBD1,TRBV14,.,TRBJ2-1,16,TGTGCCAGCAGCCAAGTCGGGACAGGGCTATACAATGAGCAGTTCTTC,CASSQVGTGLYNEQFF
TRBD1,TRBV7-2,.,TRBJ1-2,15,TGTGCCAGCAGCACTGGACAGGGGTTTTCCTATGGCTACACCTTC,CASSTGQGFSYGYTF
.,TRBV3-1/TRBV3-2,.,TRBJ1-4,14,TGTGCCAGCAGCCAAGAACCCCAGGGGTACAAACTGTTTTTT,CASSQEPQGYKLFF
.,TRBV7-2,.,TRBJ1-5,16,TGTGCCAGCAGCTTAGCGGGCAAGCTCCCGAATCAGCCCCAGCATTTT,CASSLAGKLPNQPQHF
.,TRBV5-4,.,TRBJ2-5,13,TGTGCCAGCGGTCCGAGGGACCAAGAGACCCAGTACTTC,CASGPRDQETQYF
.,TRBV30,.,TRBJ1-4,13,TGTGCCTGGAGTGTACAGGGAGGGGAAAAACTGTTTTTT,CAWSVQGGEKLFF
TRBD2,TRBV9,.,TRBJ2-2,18,TGTGCCAGCAGCCCTAGGGGAGGGAGCGGGATGAACACCGGGGAGCTGTTTTTT,CASSPRGGSGMNTGELFF
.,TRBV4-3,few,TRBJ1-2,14,TGCGCCAGCAGCCAAGTCCTATCGGTCTATGGCTACACCTTC,CASSQVLSVYGYTF
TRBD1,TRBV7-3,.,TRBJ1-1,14,TGTGCCAGCAGCCAGGGACAGGGGAACACTGAAGCTTTCTTT,CASSQGQGNTEAFF
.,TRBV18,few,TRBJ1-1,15,TGTGCCAGCTCACTTACCAGGGAGGTGGACACTGAAGCTTTCTTT,CASSLTREVDTEAFF
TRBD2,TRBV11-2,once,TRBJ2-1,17,TGTGCCAGCAGCTTATGGAGGAGCGGGAGGGAATACAATGAGCAGTTCTTC,CASSLWRSGREYNEQFF
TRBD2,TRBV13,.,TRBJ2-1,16,TGTGCCAGCAGCTCAGGGACTAGCGGGAGCTACAATGAGCAGTTCTTC,CASSSGTSGSYNEQFF
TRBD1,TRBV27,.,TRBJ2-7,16,TGTGCCAGCAGTCGGGGGACAGGGGGCGAAGGCTACGAGCAGTACTTC,CASSRGTGGEGYEQYF
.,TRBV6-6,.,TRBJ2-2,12,TGTGCCTGGCGGGGAAAGGGCGGGGAGCTGTTTTTT,CAWRGKGGELFF
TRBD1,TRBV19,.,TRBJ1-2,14,TGTGCCAGTAGTATGTTTGGCAGGGGGGAAGGCTACACCTTC,CASSMFGRGEGYTF
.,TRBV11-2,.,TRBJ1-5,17,TGTGCCAGCAGCTTAGATCTCCAGGCCTATAGCAATCAGCCCCAGCATTTT,CASSLDLQAYSNQPQHF
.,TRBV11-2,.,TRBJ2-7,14,TGTGCCAGCAGACGGTGGGAGGACTCCTACGAGCAGTACTTC,CASRRWEDSYEQYF
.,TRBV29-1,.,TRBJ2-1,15,TGCAGCGTTGAAGATGGAGGGACAGCCAACAATGAGCAGTTCTTC,CSVEDGGTANNEQFF
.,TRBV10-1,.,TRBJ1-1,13,TGCGCCAGCAGTGAGAGCAGGGCCACTGAAGCTTTCTTT,CASSESRATEAFF
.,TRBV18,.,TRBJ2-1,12,TGTGCCAGCTCTGGACTTAGGGTTGAGCAGTTCTTC,CASSGLRVEQFF
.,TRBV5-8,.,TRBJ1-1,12,TGTGCCAGCAGCCCGGGGAGCCCTGAAGCTTTCTTT,CASSPGSPEAFF
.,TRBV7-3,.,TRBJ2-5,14,TGTGCCAGCAGCCCGTCAGGGTCCCCGGGGACCCAGTACTTC,CASSPSGSPGTQYF
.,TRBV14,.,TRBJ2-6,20,TGTGCCAGCAGCCAAGACGGGGTCGGCAGCCTAACCTCTGGGGCCAACGTCCTGACTTTC,CASSQDGVGSLTSGANVLTF
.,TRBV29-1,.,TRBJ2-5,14,TGCAGCGTTGAGGGGGTCACAGGGTTGGAGACCCAGTACTTC,CSVEGVTGLETQYF
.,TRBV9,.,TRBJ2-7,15,TGTGCCAGCAGCGTAGGGACTACAGCTGGGGGAGAGCAGTACTTC,CASSVGTTAGGEQYF
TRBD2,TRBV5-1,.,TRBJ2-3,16,TGCGCCAGCAGCTTGGATGGGACTACCGTAGCAGATACGCAGTATTTT,CASSLDGTTVADTQYF
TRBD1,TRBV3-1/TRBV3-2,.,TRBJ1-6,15,TGTGCCAGCAGCCAAGGCTACAGGGGGGATTCACCCCTCCACTTT,CASSQGYRGDSPLHF
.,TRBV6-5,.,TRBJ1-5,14,TGTGCCAGCAGTTATATCGGGGGGCAACAGCCCCAGCATTTT,CASSYIGGQQPQHF
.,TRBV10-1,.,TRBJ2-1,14,TGCGCCAGCAGTAACCGGGACTCCTACAATGAGCAGTTCTTC,CASSNRDSYNEQFF
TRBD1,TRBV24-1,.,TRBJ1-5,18,TGTGCCACCAGTGATGGACAGGGGGGGTTGTATAGCAATCAGCCCCAGCATTTT,CATSDGQGGLYSNQPQHF
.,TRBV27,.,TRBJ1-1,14,TGTGCCAGCAGTTTAAGGGGGAATTACGCTGAAGCTTTCTTT,CASSLRGNYAEAFF
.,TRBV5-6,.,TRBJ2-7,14,TGTGCCAGCAGCTTTTATCGGGGGAGCTACGAGCAGTACTTC,CASSFYRGSYEQYF
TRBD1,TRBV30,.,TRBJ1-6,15,TGTGCCTACGGGACAGGTCGCTCCTATAATTCACCCCTCCACTTT,CAYGTGRSYNSPLHF
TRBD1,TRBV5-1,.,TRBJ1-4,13,TGCGCCAGCAAAACAGGGGATCGCGAAAAACTGTTTTTT,CASKTGDREKLFF
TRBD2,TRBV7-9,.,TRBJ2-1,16,TGTGCCAGCAGCTCACGGTGGACTAGCGGGTACAATGAGCAGTTCTTC,CASSSRWTSGYNEQFF